This T cell receptor beta chain appears in the sequencing data of a study of identical twins' blood T cells (dated by TCRdb to the early 2010s). About the study as a whole: The 12 libraries, six for the alpha chain and six for the beta chain, together yielded roughly 49 million Illumina reads. To assess how genetics influences repertoire formation, the study used next-generation sequencing to compare the TCR alpha and beta chain repertoires of three pairs of monozygous twins.

V lost 4 bases and J lost 4 bases; the stretch between them is 7 bases long. The CDR3 numbers 13 residues from cysteine through phenylalanine. Solely the CDR3 DNA is kept, with 39 bases framed from the first base. CDR1 and CDR2 were assigned from the germline V gene as MNHEY and SVGEGT. The library was prepared using 5' RACE. The sequencing machine was an Illumina Genome Analyzer IIx. RNA-based TCR cDNA libraries were prepared by a previously described protocol with several modifications. Sample-specific barcodes were introduced on both ends of each TCR cDNA library during cDNA synthesis and amplification to prevent cross-contamination. In the source study's methods: Each library contained about 2.2 to 4 million CDR3-containing reads, and somewhere between about 95,000 and nearly 500,000 clonotypes were identified for each individual. After reads with improper barcode index combinations were thrown out, a cloneset for each library was built using the MiTCR software. While assembling CDR3 clonotypes, MiTCR filtered or rescued low-quality reads and corrected PCR and sequencing errors. Artificial out-of-frame clonotypes were mapped to in-frame sequences, with one indel allowed in the CDR3, and then removed. Similarity of V and J gene usage between donors was measured as Jensen-Shannon divergence divided by mean entropy. The public reads were run again by TCRdb, first through fastp at Q25 and then through MiXCR, and only productive beta chains were kept. Entries that share a CDR3 protein sequence are merged under the most common genes and DNA. The V and J calls reflect TCRdb's pipeline rather than the authors' work. The sample profile shows hundreds of thousands of distinct CDR3 sequences; around 30% of them were found once. About 6% of the sample is held by the ten biggest clonotypes.

Ten or more counts support this clonotype. No antigen is known for it. Base qualities were left out, and no much larger clone turns up one base away. Donors were six healthy women forming three monozygous twin pairs. All three twin pairs had been reared together, and it was thought likely that the same infectious agents and vaccines had been met by these twin pairs. TCR cDNA libraries were prepared from RNA that was isolated from peripheral blood mononuclear cells. What the authors observed across the whole study: The number of shared CDR3 clonotypes between two donors was mainly determined by the product of their cloneset sizes, and twins did not clearly deviate from this trend. Validation by independent studies was stated to be required for the proposed role of the TCRalpha J segment in MHC recognition during thymic selection. Because the twins were reared together, environmental influences could not be ruled out as the explanation for twin similarity. Looking at the most abundant TCRbeta clonotypes, every donor had more CDR3 sequences in common with her twin than with unrelated donors. V gene usage was reported to be markedly more similar within twin pairs than between unrelated donors, even among non-selected out-of-frame TCRbeta clonotypes.

The sequence was collected from a woman between 18 and 50 years old in good health. This chain is built from TRBV6-2 or TRBV6-3 and TRBJ2-2; the D gene is possibly TRBD1, with 6 bases matching. The sample was PBMCs. The CDR3 region has the sequence CASSLGGTGELFF. The DNA sequence is TGTGCCAGCAGTTTAGGGGGCACCGGGGAGCTGTTTTTT.